This T cell receptor beta chain was identified during a study of CD8+CD57+ T cells in acquired aplastic anemia. Looking at the study overall: Recorded DNA amounts for sorted CD4+ and CD8+ cells had an average of around 3 ug. Study-level results: Common to patients and controls were 25 to 30 CD8+ CDR3 sequences.

There are many counts of this clonotype. Its antigen is still unknown. V lost 4 bases and J lost 2; bases outside the gene matches: 2. This CDR3 is built from 14 residues. TCR beta VDJ and CDR3 profiling used genomic DNA as template. TCRdb processed the reads anew with MiXCR; each CDR3 protein has one entry. Of roughly 500,000 distinct CDR3 sequences in the sample, roughly a third are singletons; the top ten hold 0.8% to 0.85%. Only patients with CD8+CD57+ cell expansion on flow cytometry were chosen for sequencing. There were no patients without severe acquired aplastic anemia. No therapy was given to patients before blood sampling.

Material: sorted CD4+, CD8+, or CD8+CD57+ T cells (not recorded which) from PBMCs. This receptor was identified in a human donor with aplastic anemia. This rearrangement joins TRBV12-3 or TRBV12-4 to TRBJ1-5; TRBD1 matches 7 bases. Written as DNA, the CDR3 is TGTGCCAGCAGTTCCGGACAGGGCAATCAGCCCCAGCATTTT. Residues: CASSSGQGNQPQHF.